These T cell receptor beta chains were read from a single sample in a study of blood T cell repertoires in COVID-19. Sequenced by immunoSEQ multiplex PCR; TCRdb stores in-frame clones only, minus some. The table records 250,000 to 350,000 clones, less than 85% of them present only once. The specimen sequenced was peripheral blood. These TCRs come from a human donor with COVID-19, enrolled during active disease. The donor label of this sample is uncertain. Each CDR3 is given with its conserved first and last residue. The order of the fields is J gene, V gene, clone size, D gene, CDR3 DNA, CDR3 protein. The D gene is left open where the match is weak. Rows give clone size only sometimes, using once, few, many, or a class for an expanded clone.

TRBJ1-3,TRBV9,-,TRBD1,TGTGCCAGCAGCGTTGCACCGGGACAGGGGATGGGAAACACCATATATTTT,CASSVAPGQGMGNTIYF
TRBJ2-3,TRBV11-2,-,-,TGTGCCAGCAGCTTAGGACCCCGAGCGTCCTTCACAGATACGCAGTATTTT,CASSLGPRASFTDTQYF
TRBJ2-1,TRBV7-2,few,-,TGTGCCAGCAGCTTAAGTCTCGCCCGGAATGAGCAGTTCTTC,CASSLSLARNEQFF
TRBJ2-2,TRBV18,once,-,TGTGCCAGCTCCGTAGGGGGGACAGCGAACACCGGGGAGCTGTTTTTT,CASSVGGTANTGELFF
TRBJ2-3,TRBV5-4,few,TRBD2,TGTGCCAGCAGCCAGGGACTAGCAACAGATACGCAGTATTTT,CASSQGLATDTQYF
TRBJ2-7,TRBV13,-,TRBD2,TGTGCCAGCAGCCGCGGACTAGCGGGAGACTACGAGCAGTACTTC,CASSRGLAGDYEQYF
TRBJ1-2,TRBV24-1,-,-,TGTGCCACCAGTGATTTGAAACAAAATGGCTACACCTTC,CATSDLKQNGYTF
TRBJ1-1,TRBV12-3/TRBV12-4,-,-,TGTGCCAGCAGTTTTCAATCGAACACTGAAGCTTTCTTT,CASSFQSNTEAFF
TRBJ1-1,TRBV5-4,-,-,TGTGCCAGCAGCTTCACCGAGCGCAATGAAGCTTTCTTT,CASSFTERNEAFF
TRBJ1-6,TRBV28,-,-,TGTGCCAGCAGCCCCCGGCACAGTCGCTCCTATAATTCACCCCTCCACTTT,CASSPRHSRSYNSPLHF
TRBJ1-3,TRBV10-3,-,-,TGTGCCATCCAAGGCGGCACCTCTGGAAACACCATATATTTT,CAIQGGTSGNTIYF
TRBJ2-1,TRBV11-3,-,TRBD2,TGTGCCAGCAGCCCGGGACTAGCGGATTACAATGAGCAGTTCTTC,CASSPGLADYNEQFF
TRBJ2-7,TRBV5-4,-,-,TGTGCCAGCAGCTTGTCGGGGATTACCTACGAGCAGTACTTC,CASSLSGITYEQYF
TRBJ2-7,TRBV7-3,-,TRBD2,TGTGCCAGCAGCCGAGCGGGAGGGCCGGGGGAGCAGTACTTC,CASSRAGGPGEQYF
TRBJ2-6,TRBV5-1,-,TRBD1,TGCGCCAGCAGCCCCCGGGACAGGTCTGGGGCCAACGTCCTGACTTTC,CASSPRDRSGANVLTF
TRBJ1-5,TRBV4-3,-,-,TGCGCCAGCAGCCAAATGAGGGGCAATCAGCCCCAGCATTTT,CASSQMRGNQPQHF
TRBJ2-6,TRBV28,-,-,TGTGCCAGCGGTTTAGCGATCTCTGGGGCCAACGTCCTGACTTTC,CASGLAISGANVLTF
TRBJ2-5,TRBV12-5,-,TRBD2,TGTGCTAGTGTAGCCGGGAGGGTGTGGGAGACCCAGTACTTC,CASVAGRVWETQYF
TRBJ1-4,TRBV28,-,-,TGTGCCAGCAGTAGCAGGGCGGTGGCTAATGAAAAACTGTTTTTT,CASSSRAVANEKLFF
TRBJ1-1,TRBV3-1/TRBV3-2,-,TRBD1,TGTGCCAGCAGTCGGAGGACAGGGCCTTACCAAGCTTTCTTT,CASSRRTGPYQAFF
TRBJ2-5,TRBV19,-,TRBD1,TGTGCCAGTAGTATTGGGACAGGGGGACAAGAGACCCAGTACTTC,CASSIGTGGQETQYF
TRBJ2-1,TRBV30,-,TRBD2,TGTGCCGCCCGGGGCGGGAGACACAAAATCTCCTACAATGAGCAGTTCTTC,CAARGGRHKISYNEQFF
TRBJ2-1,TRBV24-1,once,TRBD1,TGTGCCACCAGTGAGGATGGGACAGGGGTCGACGAGCAGTTCTTC,CATSEDGTGVDEQFF
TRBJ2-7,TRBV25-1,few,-,TGTGCCAGCAGTGAAGCCGGGGGGCCGCGGGGGTGGGAGCAGTACTTC,CASSEAGGPRGWEQYF
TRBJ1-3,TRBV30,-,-,TGTGCCTGGACAAGCGACAGCTTGGGAAACACCATATATTTT,CAWTSDSLGNTIYF
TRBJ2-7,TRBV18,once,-,TGTGCCAGCTCACCAGCCGCAGCCTACGAGCAGTACTTC,CASSPAAAYEQYF
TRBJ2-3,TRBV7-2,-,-,TGTGCCAGCAGCTTAGCCAGGGTGACAGATACGCAGTATTTT,CASSLARVTDTQYF
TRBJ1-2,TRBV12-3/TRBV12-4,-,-,TGTGCCAGCAGTTTGGGCAGGGTCTATGGCTACACCTTC,CASSLGRVYGYTF
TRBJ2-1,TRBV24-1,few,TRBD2,TGTGCCACCAGTGATTCACAACTAGCGGGGGCGCGCTACAATGAGCAGTTCTTC,CATSDSQLAGARYNEQFF
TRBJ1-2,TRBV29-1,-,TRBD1,TGCAGCGTTGAGCCCAGGGACAGGACTTATGGCTACACCTTC,CSVEPRDRTYGYTF
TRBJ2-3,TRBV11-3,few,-,TGTGCCAGCAGCGGGTCGACAGGATTCCACACAGATACGCAGTATTTT,CASSGSTGFHTDTQYF
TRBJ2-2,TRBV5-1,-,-,TGCGCCAGCAGCTTGGCCCTTCCGGCGAACACCGGGGAGCTGTTTTTT,CASSLALPANTGELFF
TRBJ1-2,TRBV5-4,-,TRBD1,TGTGCCAGCAGCCCGGGCGGCCCCCAGGGGGCACCCCTATACACCTTC,CASSPGGPQGAPLYTF
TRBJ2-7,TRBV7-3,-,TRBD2,TGTGCCAGCAGCCGAGCGGGAGAGGGCTACGAGCAGTACTTC,CASSRAGEGYEQYF
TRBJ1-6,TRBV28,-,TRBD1,TGTGCCAGCAGTACGACCACAGGGGGGGCCTATAATTCACCCCTCCACTTT,CASSTTTGGAYNSPLHF
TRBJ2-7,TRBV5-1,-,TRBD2,TGCGCCAGCAGCCGGGGACTAGCGGGAGGGGCTTACCCCCCCGCCTACGAGCAGTACTTC,CASSRGLAGGAYPPAYEQYF
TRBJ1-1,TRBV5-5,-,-,TGTGCCAGCAGCTTAGTGCAGGGCACTGAAGCTTTCTTT,CASSLVQGTEAFF
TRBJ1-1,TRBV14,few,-,TGTGCCAGCAGCCAAGATTTCGGAGAAGGGGCGAACACTGAAGCTTTCTTT,CASSQDFGEGANTEAFF
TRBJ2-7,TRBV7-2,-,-,TGTGCCAGCAGCTTAGTGGTCAGGTCCTACGAGCAGTACTTC,CASSLVVRSYEQYF
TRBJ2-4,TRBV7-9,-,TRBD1,TGTGCCAGCAGCTTCTCGGACAGGGGGCTTGGAAACATTCAGTACTTC,CASSFSDRGLGNIQYF
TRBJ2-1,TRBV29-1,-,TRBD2,TGCAGCGTTGAAAAGGCGGGAGTTCCTTTATACAATGAGCAGTTCTTC,CSVEKAGVPLYNEQFF
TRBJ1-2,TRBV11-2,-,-,TGTGCCAGCAGCGCCAGGGTCTATGGCTACACCTTC,CASSARVYGYTF
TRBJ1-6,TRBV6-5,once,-,TGTGCCACCGCCAGGAGGGGTTCACCCCTCCACTTT,CATARRGSPLHF
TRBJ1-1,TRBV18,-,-,TGTGCCAGCTCACCGCCCCTGGCAGATCACACTGAAGCTTTCTTT,CASSPPLADHTEAFF
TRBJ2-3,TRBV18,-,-,TGTGCCAGCTCGCCGGGGACTAGCACAGATACGCAGTATTTT,CASSPGTSTDTQYF
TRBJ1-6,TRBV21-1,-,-,TGTGCCACCGCTACAGACAGGCTAAATTCACCCCTCCACTTT,CATATDRLNSPLHF
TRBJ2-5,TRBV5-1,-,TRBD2,TGCGCCAGCAGCTTGGCCGGGACTAGCGGGAGCGTAGAGACCCAGTACTTC,CASSLAGTSGSVETQYF
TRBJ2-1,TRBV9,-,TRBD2,TGTGCCAGCAGCCTAACTAGCGGGAGGGAGATCTACAATGAGCAGTTCTTC,CASSLTSGREIYNEQFF
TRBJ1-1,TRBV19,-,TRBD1,TGTGCCAGTAGTATAGAGACAGGGAGCCCGAACACTGAAGCTTTCTTT,CASSIETGSPNTEAFF
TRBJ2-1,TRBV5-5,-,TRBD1,TGTGCCAGCAGCTTTGGTCCCGAGACAGGGCCTTACAATGAGCAGTTCTTC,CASSFGPETGPYNEQFF
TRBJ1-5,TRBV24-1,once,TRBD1,TGTGCCACCAGAGGGGGACAGCCCAATCAGCCCCAGCATTTT,CATRGGQPNQPQHF
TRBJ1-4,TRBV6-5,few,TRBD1,TGTGCCAGCAGTCGGGACAGGGATGAAAAACTGTTTTTT,CASSRDRDEKLFF
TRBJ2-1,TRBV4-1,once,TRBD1,TGCGCCAGCAGCCACCTAATAACAGGGGGAAACAATGAGCAGTTCTTC,CASSHLITGGNNEQFF
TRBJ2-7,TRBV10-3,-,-,TGTGCCATCAGCTTCGACCGGGAGAGGTACGAGCAGTACTTC,CAISFDRERYEQYF
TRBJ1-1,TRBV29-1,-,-,TGCAGCGTTGAAGGTGTCAGAAACCCCGGGGACACTGAAGCTTTCTTT,CSVEGVRNPGDTEAFF